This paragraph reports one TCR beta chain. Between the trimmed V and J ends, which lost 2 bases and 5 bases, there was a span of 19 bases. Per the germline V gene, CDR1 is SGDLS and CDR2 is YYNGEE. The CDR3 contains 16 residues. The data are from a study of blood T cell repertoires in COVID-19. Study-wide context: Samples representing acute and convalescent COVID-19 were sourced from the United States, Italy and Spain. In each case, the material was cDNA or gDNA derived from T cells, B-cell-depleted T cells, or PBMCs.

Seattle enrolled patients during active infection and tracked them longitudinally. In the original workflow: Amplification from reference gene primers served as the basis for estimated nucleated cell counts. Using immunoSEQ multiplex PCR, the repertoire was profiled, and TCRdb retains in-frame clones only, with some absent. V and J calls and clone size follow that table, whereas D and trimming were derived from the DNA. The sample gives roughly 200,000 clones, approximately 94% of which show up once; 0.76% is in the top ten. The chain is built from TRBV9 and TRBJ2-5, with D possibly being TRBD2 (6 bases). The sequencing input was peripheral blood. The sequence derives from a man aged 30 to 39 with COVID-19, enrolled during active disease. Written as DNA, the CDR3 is TGTGCCAGCAGCGTTGGGCGGGGCGGCCGTGGGGAGACCCAGTACTTC. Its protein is CASSVGRGGRGETQYF.